These 11 T cell receptor beta chains were sequenced from one sample in a study of T cell responses to AZD1222 COVID-19 vaccine. TCRdb's copy holds only in-frame clones and misses some; the assay was immunoSEQ multiplex PCR. The profile shows approximately 90,000 clones, about nine tenths of them singletons. Sample: peripheral blood, taken on day 0 of AZD1222 vaccination. The origin of the receptors is an adult in good health.

The chain has TRBV5-8 and TRBJ2-7, with a tentative D call TRBD1 (7 bases). With 1 base removed from V and 0 bases from J, the gap between germline ends came to 14 bases. The CDR3 sequence is 16 residues long. Per germline, CDR1 SGHTS and CDR2 YDEGEE. DNA for the CDR3: TGTGCCAGCAGCTTGTGGTCAGGGGGAGGCTCCTACGAGCAGTACTTC. Its protein is CASSLWSGGGSYEQYF.

This clone was seen more than once but under ten times. This chain uses TRBV18 with TRBJ2-1; TRBD2 matches 9 bases. The CDR3 sequence is 16 residues long. Unmatched junction bases numbered 7, after V lost 1 base and J lost 6 bases. Germline CDR1 reads KGHSH; CDR2 reads LQKENI. The CDR3 here is CASSPRGRELGNEQFF. The CDR3 nucleotides read TGTGCCAGCTCACCACGCGGGAGGGAGTTGGGCAATGAGCAGTTCTTC.

This sequence joins TRBV11-2 and TRBJ2-5; D unclear. The CDR3 has 13 residues. Per the germline V gene, CDR1 is SGHAT and CDR2 is FQNNGV. V was shortened by 0 bases and J by 4 bases, with 6 bases between the two germline ends. As DNA, the CDR3 is TGTGCCAGCAGCTTAGATAGGTCAGAGACCCAGTACTTC. Its protein is CASSLDRSETQYF.

The rearrangement joins TRBV7-8 to TRBJ1-1, with 9 bases that match TRBD1. Germline V CDR1 and CDR2: SGHVS, FQNEAQ. The V segment lost 6 bases and the J segment 0 bases; nucleotides outside the gene matches: 11. The CDR3 spans 17 residues. CDR3 DNA: TGTGCCAGCAGGAGGGACAGGGTATTTGGGGTGAACACTGAAGCTTTCTTT. Protein sequence: CASRRDRVFGVNTEAFF.

The chain recombines TRBV10-3 with TRBJ1-2; D gene unclear. V gave up 3 bases and J gave up 8 bases, with 13 bases separating them. The CDR3 has 13 residues. Per germline, CDR1 ENHRY and CDR2 SYGVKD. CDR3 in amino acids: CAISEGRTWGYTF. In DNA, the CDR3 is TGTGCCATCAGTGAAGGCAGAACTTGGGGCTACACCTTC.

The J gene is TRBJ2-3, the V gene TRBV29-1, with D maybe TRBD2 (5 bases). The CDR3 runs to 14 residues. Germline V CDR1 and CDR2: SQVTM, ANQGSEA. Trimming shortened V by 5 bases and J by 6 bases, and 18 bases separated the two germline ends. As DNA, the CDR3 is TGCAGCGTTAAGACTGGTATGGGAGCGGATACGCAGTATTTT. Its translation: CSVKTGMGADTQYF.

The chain employs TRBV14 and TRBJ1-6, with D uncertain. CDR1 is SGHDN and CDR2 is FVKESK in the germline V gene. Trimming removed 0 bases at V and 6 bases at J, with 12 bases between. CDR3 size: 16 residues. DNA for the CDR3: TGTGCCAGCAGCCAAGATTTTGGGCTTGCTAATTCACCCCTCCACTTT. Translated, it gives CASSQDFGLANSPLHF.

The chain links TRBV3-1 (or the pseudogene TRBV3-2) to TRBJ1-3; 7 bases are shared with TRBD1. CDR1 is LGHDT, CDR2 YNNKEL, per germline (reference sequence). The CDR3 totals 18 residues. The V gene end was trimmed by 1 base and the J gene end by 0 bases; junction bases not matched to a gene: 9. The CDR3 DNA reads TGTGCCAGCAGCCAAGCCTCCGGGACAGTAACCTCTGGAAACACCATATATTTT. It encodes CASSQASGTVTSGNTIYF.

This clone turned up a few times. This chain uses TRBV6-1 with TRBJ1-1; D is ambiguous. CDR3 size: 13 residues. Germline-derived CDR1 and CDR2 are MNHNS and SASEGT. V was clipped by 2 bases and J by 1 base, with 5 bases between them. CDR3 coding DNA: TGTGCCAGCAGTGAATGGGAGAACACTGAAGCTTTCTTT. Translation gives CASSEWENTEAFF.

CDR3 region: CASSLGRDRGQHF. The CDR3 bases are TGTGCCAGCAGCTTAGGCCGGGACAGGGGACAGCATTTT. The chain recombines TRBV27 with TRBJ1-5; TRBD1 matches 10 bases. This CDR3 comprises 13 residues. The J segment lost 13 bases and the V segment lost 6 bases, leaving 9 bases of the junction unmatched. CDR1 is MNHEY and CDR2 is SMNVEV in the germline V gene (reference sequence).

The V gene is TRBV7-9, the J gene TRBJ1-2; D not resolved. Per the germline V gene, CDR1 is SEHNR and CDR2 is FQNEAQ (reference sequence). CDR3 length: 14 amino acids. V dropped 2 bases and J dropped 4 bases, with 11 bases sitting between them. CDR3 coding DNA: TGTGCCAGCAGCTTAATGGAATCGGGCTATGGCTACACCTTC. Translated, it gives CASSLMESGYGYTF.